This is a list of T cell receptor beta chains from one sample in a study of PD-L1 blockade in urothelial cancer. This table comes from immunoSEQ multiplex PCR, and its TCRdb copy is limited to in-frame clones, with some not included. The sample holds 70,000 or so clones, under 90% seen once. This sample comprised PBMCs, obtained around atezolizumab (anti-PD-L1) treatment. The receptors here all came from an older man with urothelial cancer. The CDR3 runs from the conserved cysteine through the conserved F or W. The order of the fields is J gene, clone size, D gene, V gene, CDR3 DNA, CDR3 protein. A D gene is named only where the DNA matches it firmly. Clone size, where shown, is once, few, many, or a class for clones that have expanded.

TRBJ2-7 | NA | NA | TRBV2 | TGTGCCAGCAGTGGTAATTCCTACGAGCAGTACTTC | CASSGNSYEQYF
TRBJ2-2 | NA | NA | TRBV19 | TGTGCCAGTAAGAGGACTACGAACACCGGGGAGCTGTTTTTT | CASKRTTNTGELFF
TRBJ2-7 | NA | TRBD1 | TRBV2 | TGTGCCAGCTCACTACAGGGGGTCGCCGTGGAGCAGTACTTC | CASSLQGVAVEQYF
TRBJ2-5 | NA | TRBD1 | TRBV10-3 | TGTGCCATCAGTGAGCCTCGGACCGACAGGGCTCGAGAGACCCAGTACTTC | CAISEPRTDRARETQYF
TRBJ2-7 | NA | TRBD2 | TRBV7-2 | TGTGCCAGCAGCCAAACAGCGGGAGGGCCCTACGAGCAGTACTTC | CASSQTAGGPYEQYF
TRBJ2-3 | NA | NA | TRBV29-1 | TGCAGCGTTACACAGGGAAACACAGATACGCAGTATTTT | CSVTQGNTDTQYF
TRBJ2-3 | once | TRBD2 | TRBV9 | TGTGCCAGCAGCGTTAGCGGGAGGGCCGTAGATACGCAGTATTTT | CASSVSGRAVDTQYF
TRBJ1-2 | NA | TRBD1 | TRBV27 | TGTGCCAGCAAGAGGACAGGGGGACTAGGCTACACCTTC | CASKRTGGLGYTF
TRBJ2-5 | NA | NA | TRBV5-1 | TGCGCCAGCAGCATTGCGCCGGGACTTCAACAAGAGACCCAGTACTTC | CASSIAPGLQQETQYF
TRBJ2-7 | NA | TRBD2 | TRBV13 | TGTGCCAGCAGCTTAGGTGTCGGGAGCGGGGTCTACGAGCAGTACTTC | CASSLGVGSGVYEQYF
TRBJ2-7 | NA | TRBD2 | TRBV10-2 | TGCGCCAGCAAGGCGACTAGCGGGAGTTTTGGGCAGTACTTC | CASKATSGSFGQYF
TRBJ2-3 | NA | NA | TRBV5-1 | TGCGCCAGCAGCTTGGAGAGTAGATCCACAGATACGCAGTATTTT | CASSLESRSTDTQYF
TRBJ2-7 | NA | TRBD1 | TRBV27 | TGTGCCCGCAGAACGACAGGGGGCAATGACGAGCAGTACTTC | CARRTTGGNDEQYF
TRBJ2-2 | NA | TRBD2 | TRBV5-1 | TGCGCCAGCAGCCGTAGGGAGATAGCGGGGAACACCGGGGAGCTGTTTTTT | CASSRREIAGNTGELFF
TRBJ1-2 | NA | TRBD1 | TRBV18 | TGTGCCAGCTCACCCCTACAGGGGGAAAACCACTTC | CASSPLQGENHF
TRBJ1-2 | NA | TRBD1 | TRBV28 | TGTGCCAGCAGTTTATCCCCAGGGGGAAGTGGCTACACCTTC | CASSLSPGGSGYTF
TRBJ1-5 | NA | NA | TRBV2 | TGTGCCAGCAGTGAAGAGATGAGGGAGCAGCATTTT | CASSEEMREQHF
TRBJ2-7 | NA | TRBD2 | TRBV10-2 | TGCGCCAGCAGTGAATCTAGCGGGACCAACTACGAGCAGTACTTC | CASSESSGTNYEQYF
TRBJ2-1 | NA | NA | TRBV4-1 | TGCGCCAGCAGCCAAGATCTTCAAGGGGGAGCACAGTTCTTC | CASSQDLQGGAQFF
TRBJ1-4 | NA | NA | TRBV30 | TGTGCCTGGAACTCTAGGGGCCTCCCTCAGAATAATGAAAAACTGTTTTTT | CAWNSRGLPQNNEKLFF
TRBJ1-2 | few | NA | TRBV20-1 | TGCAGTGCTAGTCAGGGGATCGGCTACACCTTC | CSASQGIGYTF
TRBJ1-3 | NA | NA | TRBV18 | TGTGCCGGAGCAGAGTTCAGGGGAGTCCCTGGAAACACCATATATTTT | CAGAEFRGVPGNTIYF
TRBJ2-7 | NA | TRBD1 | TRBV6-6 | TGTGCCAGCAGTCTCCCGGGACAGAGCTACGAGCAGTACTTC | CASSLPGQSYEQYF
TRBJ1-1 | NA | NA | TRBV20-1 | TGCAGTGCTAGCAGGGTCCCTGAAGCTTTCTTT | CSASRVPEAFF
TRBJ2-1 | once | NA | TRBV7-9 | TGTGCCAGCAGCTTAAGAGCTGGGGGCGCGTCCTACAATGAGCAGTTCTTC | CASSLRAGGASYNEQFF
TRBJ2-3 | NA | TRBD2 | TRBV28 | TGTGCCAGCAGTTTATGGGCCAGCGGGACCACAGATACGCAGTATTTT | CASSLWASGTTDTQYF
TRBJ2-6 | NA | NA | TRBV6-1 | TGTGCCAGCAGTGGAGGTGGAGCGAGCTCTGGGGCCAACGTCCTGACTTTC | CASSGGGASSGANVLTF
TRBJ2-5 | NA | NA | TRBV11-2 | TGTGCCAGCAGCTTCTCGACACCAACCCAAGAGACCCAGTACTTC | CASSFSTPTQETQYF
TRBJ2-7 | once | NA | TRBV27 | TGTGCCAGCAGTTTAAGATTAGCGGCTTACGAGCAGTACTTC | CASSLRLAAYEQYF
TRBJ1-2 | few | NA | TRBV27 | TGTGCCAGCAGTCGGGATGCCACATCCTATGGCTACACCTTC | CASSRDATSYGYTF
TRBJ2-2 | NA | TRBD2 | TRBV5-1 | TGCGCCAGCAGCAGTGGGCTAGCGGGAAGGACCGGGGAGCTGTTTTTT | CASSSGLAGRTGELFF
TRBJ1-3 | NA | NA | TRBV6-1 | TGTGCCAGCAGTGGGCGACAGGCCAGCTCTGGAAACACCATATATTTT | CASSGRQASSGNTIYF
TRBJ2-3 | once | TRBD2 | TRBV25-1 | TGTGCCAGCAGTGAATTTGCGGGAGGGCCCCACACAGATACGCAGTATTTT | CASSEFAGGPHTDTQYF
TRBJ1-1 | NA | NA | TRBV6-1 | TGTGCCAGCAGTAACAGGGCTGGTCGCACTGAAGCTTTCTTT | CASSNRAGRTEAFF
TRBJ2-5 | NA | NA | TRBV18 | TGTGCCAGCTCCCCCCTCGAGACCCAGTACTTC | CASSPLETQYF
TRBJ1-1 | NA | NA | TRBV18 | TGTGCCAGCTCACCACCCTTAGACACTGGAGCTTTCTTT | CASSPPLDTGAFF
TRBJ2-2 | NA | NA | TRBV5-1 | TGCGCCAGCAGCTCAGTCCTGAACACCGGGGAGCTGTTTTTT | CASSSVLNTGELFF
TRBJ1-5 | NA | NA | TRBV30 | TGTGCCTGGAGTGGCCAGGGGTTACAGCCCCAGCATTTT | CAWSGQGLQPQHF
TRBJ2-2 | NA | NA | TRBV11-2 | TGTGCCAGCAGCTCCCACGGAGGGACGGGATACACCGGGGAGCTGTTTTTT | CASSSHGGTGYTGELFF
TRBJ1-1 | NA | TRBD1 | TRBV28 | TGTGCCAGCAGTTTACCCATCGGGACAGGGGGGAACACTGAAGCTTTCTTT | CASSLPIGTGGNTEAFF
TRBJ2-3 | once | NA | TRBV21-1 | TGTGCCAGCAGCAACCGACAGAACACAGATACGCAGTATTTT | CASSNRQNTDTQYF